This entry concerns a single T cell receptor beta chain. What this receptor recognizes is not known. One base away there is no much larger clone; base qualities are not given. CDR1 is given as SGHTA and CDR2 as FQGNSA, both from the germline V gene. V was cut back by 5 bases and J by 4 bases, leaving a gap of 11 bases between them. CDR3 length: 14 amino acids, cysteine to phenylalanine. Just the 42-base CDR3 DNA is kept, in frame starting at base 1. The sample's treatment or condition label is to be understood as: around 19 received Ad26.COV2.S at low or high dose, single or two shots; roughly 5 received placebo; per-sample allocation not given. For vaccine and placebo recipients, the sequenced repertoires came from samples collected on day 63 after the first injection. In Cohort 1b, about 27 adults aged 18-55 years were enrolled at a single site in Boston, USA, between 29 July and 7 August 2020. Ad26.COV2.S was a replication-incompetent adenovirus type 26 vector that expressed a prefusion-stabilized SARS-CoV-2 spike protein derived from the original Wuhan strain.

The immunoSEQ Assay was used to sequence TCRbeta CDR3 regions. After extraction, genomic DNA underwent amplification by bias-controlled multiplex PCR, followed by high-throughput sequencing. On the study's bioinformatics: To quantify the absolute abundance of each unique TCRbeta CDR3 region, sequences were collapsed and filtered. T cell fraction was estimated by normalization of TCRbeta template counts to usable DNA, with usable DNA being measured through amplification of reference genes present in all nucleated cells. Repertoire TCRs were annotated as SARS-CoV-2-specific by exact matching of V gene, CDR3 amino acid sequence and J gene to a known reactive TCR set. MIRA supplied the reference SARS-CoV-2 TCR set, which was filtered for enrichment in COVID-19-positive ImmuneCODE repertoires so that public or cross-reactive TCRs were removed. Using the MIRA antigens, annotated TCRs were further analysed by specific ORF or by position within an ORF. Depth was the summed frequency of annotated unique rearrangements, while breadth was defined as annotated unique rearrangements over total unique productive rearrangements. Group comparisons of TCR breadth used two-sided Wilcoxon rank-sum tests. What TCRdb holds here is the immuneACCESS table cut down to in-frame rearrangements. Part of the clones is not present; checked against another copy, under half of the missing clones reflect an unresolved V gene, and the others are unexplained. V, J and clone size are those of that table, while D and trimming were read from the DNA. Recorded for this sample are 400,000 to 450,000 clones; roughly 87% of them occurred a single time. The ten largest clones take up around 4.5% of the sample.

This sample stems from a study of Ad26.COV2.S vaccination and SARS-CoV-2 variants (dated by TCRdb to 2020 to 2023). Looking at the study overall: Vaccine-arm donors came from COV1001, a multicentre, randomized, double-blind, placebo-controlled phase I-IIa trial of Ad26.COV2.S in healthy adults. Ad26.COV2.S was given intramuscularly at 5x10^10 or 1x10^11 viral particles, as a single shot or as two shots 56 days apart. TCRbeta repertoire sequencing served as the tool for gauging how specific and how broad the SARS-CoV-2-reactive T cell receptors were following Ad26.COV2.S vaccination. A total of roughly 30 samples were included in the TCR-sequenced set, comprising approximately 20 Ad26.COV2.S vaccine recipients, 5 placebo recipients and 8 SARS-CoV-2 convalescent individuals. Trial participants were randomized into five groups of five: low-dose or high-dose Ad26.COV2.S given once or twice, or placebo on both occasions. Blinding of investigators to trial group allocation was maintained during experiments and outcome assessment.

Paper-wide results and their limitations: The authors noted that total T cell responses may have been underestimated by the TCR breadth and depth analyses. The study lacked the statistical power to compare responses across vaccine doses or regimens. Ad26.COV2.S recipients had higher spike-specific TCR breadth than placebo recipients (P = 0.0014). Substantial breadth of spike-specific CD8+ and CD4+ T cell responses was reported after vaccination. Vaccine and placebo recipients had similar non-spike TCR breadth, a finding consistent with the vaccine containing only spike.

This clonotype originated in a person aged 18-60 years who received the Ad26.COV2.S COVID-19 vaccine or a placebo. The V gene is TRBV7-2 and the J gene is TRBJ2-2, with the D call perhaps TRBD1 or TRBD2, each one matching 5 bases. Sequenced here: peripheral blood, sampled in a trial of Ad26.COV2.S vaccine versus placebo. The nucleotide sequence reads TGTGCCAGCAGCCAGGGACGAATCACCGGGGAGCTGTTTTTT. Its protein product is CASSQGRITGELFF.